This is a list of T cell receptor beta chains from one sample in a study of T cell clones after liver transplantation. TCRdb's table, derived via immunoSEQ multiplex PCR, lists solely in-frame clones and lacks some. The repertoire includes about 630 clones, roughly half of them detected once, and around 25% sits in the top ten. Antigens for these TCRs are unknown. Specimen: CD4+ T cells from cultured PBMCs. The receptors stem from a human patient who received a liver transplant. Part of the T cell pool may stem from the graft donor. Each CDR3 is given with its conserved first and last residue. Each record gives: CDR3 protein, CDR3 DNA, J gene, D gene, CDR3 length, V gene, clone size. D genes are given only for firm matches. Clone size is not always given. Where it is, it says once, few, many or a class for expanded clones.

CDR3: CASSSEGQGVYGYTF
DNA: TGTGCCAGCAGCTCAGAGGGACAGGGAGTCTATGGCTACACCTTC
J: TRBJ1-2
D: TRBD1
length: 15
V: TRBV7-9
size: few

CDR3: CASSLALSYEGEQYF
DNA: TGTGCCAGCAGCTTGGCCCTTTCTTACGAGGGCGAGCAGTACTTC
J: TRBJ2-7
D: .
length: 15
V: TRBV5-7
size: .

CDR3: CASSGVLATWHHQPQHF
DNA: TGTGCCAGCAGTGGCGTGTTAGCTACATGGCATCATCAGCCCCAGCATTTT
J: TRBJ1-5
D: .
length: 17
V: TRBV21-1
size: .

CDR3: CASSDSWGAEAFF
DNA: TGTGCCAGCAGTGACTCATGGGGGGCTGAAGCTTTCTTT
J: TRBJ1-1
D: .
length: 13
V: TRBV6-4
size: .

CDR3: CASSLMSATGAGELFF
DNA: TGTGCCAGCAGCCTTATGAGTGCTACGGGGGCCGGGGAGCTGTTTTTT
J: TRBJ2-2
D: .
length: 16
V: TRBV7-3
size: few

CDR3: CASSSGVGSGANVLTF
DNA: TGTGCCAGCAGCTCTGGGGTGGGCTCTGGGGCCAACGTCCTGACTTTC
J: TRBJ2-6
D: .
length: 16
V: TRBV5-8
size: few

CDR3: CASSLSDRPNTEAFF
DNA: TGTGCCAGCAGTTTATCGGACAGGCCTAACACTGAAGCTTTCTTT
J: TRBJ1-1
D: TRBD1
length: 15
V: TRBV25-1
size: .

CDR3: CASLTSGGYNEQFF
DNA: TGCGCCAGCCTGACTAGCGGGGGCTACAATGAGCAGTTCTTC
J: TRBJ2-1
D: TRBD2
length: 14
V: TRBV10-2
size: .

CDR3: CASSLQGDNQPQHF
DNA: TGTGCCAGCAGCTTACAGGGGGACAATCAGCCCCAGCATTTT
J: TRBJ1-5
D: TRBD1
length: 14
V: TRBV11-2
size: .

CDR3: CASSPGTSGRSPHNEQFF
DNA: TGTGCCAGCAGCCCCGGGACTAGCGGTCGTTCGCCCCACAATGAGCAGTTCTTC
J: TRBJ2-1
D: TRBD2
length: 18
V: TRBV14
size: .

CDR3: CASSSLQGVLWEQYF
DNA: TGTGCCAGCAGCTCCCTACAGGGGGTCCTATGGGAGCAGTACTTC
J: TRBJ2-7
D: TRBD1
length: 15
V: TRBV28
size: few

CDR3: CASTTAFNQPQHF
DNA: TGTGCCAGCACCACAGCGTTCAATCAGCCCCAGCATTTT
J: TRBJ1-5
D: .
length: 13
V: TRBV2
size: few

CDR3: CASSLDPGLAGARGEQYF
DNA: TGTGCCAGCAGCTTAGACCCGGGGCTAGCGGGGGCGAGGGGCGAGCAGTACTTC
J: TRBJ2-7
D: TRBD2
length: 18
V: TRBV7-6
size: few

CDR3: CASSLGGSRYTF
DNA: TGTGCCAGCAGTTTAGGGGGGTCCCGCTACACCTTC
J: TRBJ1-2
D: .
length: 12
V: TRBV28
size: large

CDR3: CASSPRGGTGSYNEQFF
DNA: TGCGCCAGCAGCCCTAGGGGGGGGACTGGGAGTTACAATGAGCAGTTCTTC
J: TRBJ2-1
D: .
length: 17
V: TRBV4-1
size: .

CDR3: CASRMNREGYTF
DNA: TGTGCCAGCAGAATGAACAGGGAAGGCTACACCTTC
J: TRBJ1-2
D: .
length: 12
V: TRBV2
size: .

CDR3: CASSLQVTDEKLFF
DNA: TGCGCCAGCAGCTTGCAGGTAACCGATGAAAAACTGTTTTTT
J: TRBJ1-4
D: .
length: 14
V: TRBV5-1
size: large

CDR3: CASSKTGASNQPQHF
DNA: TGTGCCAGCAGCAAGACAGGGGCTAGCAATCAGCCCCAGCATTTT
J: TRBJ1-5
D: TRBD1
length: 15
V: TRBV28
size: few

CDR3: CASRRRAGNQPQHF
DNA: TGTGCCAGCCGCCGCAGGGCCGGCAATCAGCCCCAGCATTTT
J: TRBJ1-5
D: .
length: 14
V: TRBV28
size: .

CDR3: CASTAGIETQYF
DNA: TGTGCCAGCACCGCGGGAATAGAGACCCAGTACTTC
J: TRBJ2-5
D: .
length: 12
V: TRBV28
size: few

CDR3: CAWKFGTDTQYF
DNA: TGTGCCTGGAAGTTTGGTACAGATACGCAGTATTTT
J: TRBJ2-3
D: .
length: 12
V: TRBV30
size: .

CDR3: CASSPRVGGNNEQYF
DNA: TGTGCCAGCAGTCCCCGGGTGGGAGGGAACAACGAGCAGTACTTC
J: TRBJ2-7
D: TRBD2
length: 15
V: TRBV28
size: once

CDR3: CSVVIGLNGYTF
DNA: TGCAGCGTGGTAATAGGGCTTAATGGCTACACCTTC
J: TRBJ1-2
D: .
length: 12
V: TRBV29-1
size: .

CDR3: CASSLEIFENIQYF
DNA: TGTGCCAGCAGTTTGGAAATATTCGAAAACATTCAGTACTTC
J: TRBJ2-4
D: .
length: 14
V: TRBV28
size: once

CDR3: CASGAGTATSYNEQFF
DNA: TGTGCCAGTGGGGCTGGGACAGCCACCTCCTACAATGAGCAGTTCTTC
J: TRBJ2-1
D: TRBD1
length: 16
V: TRBV11-2
size: .

CDR3: CASGLVEQYF
DNA: TGTGCCAGCGGCCTTGTCGAGCAGTACTTC
J: TRBJ2-7
D: .
length: 10
V: TRBV6-5
size: .

CDR3: CASADLVWGSTDTQYF
DNA: TGTGCCAGCGCGGACCTGGTCTGGGGATCTACAGATACGCAGTATTTT
J: TRBJ2-3
D: .
length: 16
V: TRBV27
size: .

CDR3: CASSGNRGGRGEQYF
DNA: TGTGCCAGCAGTGGAAACCGGGGGGGCCGCGGCGAGCAGTACTTC
J: TRBJ2-7
D: TRBD2
length: 15
V: TRBV2
size: .

CDR3: CASSLKRTANENIQYF
DNA: TGTGCCAGCAGCTTGAAAAGGACAGCTAACGAAAACATTCAGTACTTC
J: TRBJ2-4
D: .
length: 16
V: TRBV4-2
size: few

CDR3: CASRGTFLADTQYF
DNA: TGTGCCAGCCGGGGTACGTTTCTGGCAGATACGCAGTATTTT
J: TRBJ2-3
D: .
length: 14
V: TRBV19
size: .

CDR3: CASRHFILSNEKLFF
DNA: TGTGCCAGCAGACATTTTATTTTGTCTAATGAAAAACTGTTTTTT
J: TRBJ1-4
D: .
length: 15
V: TRBV6-1
size: .

CDR3: CASSYQETQYF
DNA: TGTGCCAGCAGTTACCAAGAGACCCAGTACTTC
J: TRBJ2-5
D: .
length: 11
V: TRBV2
size: few

CDR3: CASSVGTGNSPLHF
DNA: TGTGCCAGCAGCGTCGGGACAGGCAATTCACCCCTCCACTTT
J: TRBJ1-6
D: TRBD1
length: 14
V: TRBV9
size: .

CDR3: CASLNGREETQYF
DNA: TGTGCCAGCCTAAATGGGAGGGAGGAGACCCAGTACTTC
J: TRBJ2-5
D: TRBD2
length: 13
V: TRBV18
size: .

CDR3: CASSLGGYSNQPQHF
DNA: TGCGCCAGCAGCTTGGGCGGGTATAGCAATCAGCCCCAGCATTTT
J: TRBJ1-5
D: .
length: 15
V: TRBV5-1
size: .

CDR3: CASSPRTSGGNNEQFF
DNA: TGTGCCAGCAGCCCCCGGACTAGCGGGGGAAACAATGAGCAGTTCTTC
J: TRBJ2-1
D: TRBD2
length: 16
V: TRBV2
size: few

CDR3: CASSPLAGRGYTF
DNA: TGTGCCAGCAGCCCCTTGGCAGGGCGAGGCTACACCTTC
J: TRBJ1-2
D: .
length: 13
V: TRBV14
size: large

CDR3: CASSGGLAPTGELFF
DNA: TGTGCCAGCAGCGGGGGACTAGCGCCGACCGGGGAGCTGTTTTTT
J: TRBJ2-2
D: TRBD2
length: 15
V: TRBV5-4
size: .

CDR3: CASSPMSDQPQHF
DNA: TGTGCCAGCTCACCGATGAGTGATCAGCCCCAGCATTTT
J: TRBJ1-5
D: .
length: 13
V: TRBV18
size: .

CDR3: CASSEGGRDRGAF
DNA: TGTGCCAGCAGTGAAGGGGGGCGGGACAGGGGAGCGTTC
J: TRBJ2-7
D: TRBD1
length: 13
V: TRBV2
size: .

CDR3: CASSLLGHRGEQYF
DNA: TGTGCCAGCAGTTTACTAGGACATCGGGGAGAGCAGTACTTC
J: TRBJ2-7
D: .
length: 14
V: TRBV28
size: .

CDR3: CASSSLRTGSSYEQYF
DNA: TGTGCCAGCAGCTCCCTTCGGACGGGAAGCTCCTACGAGCAGTACTTC
J: TRBJ2-7
D: .
length: 16
V: TRBV7-9
size: .

CDR3: CATSSGYSGNTIYF
DNA: TGTGCCACCTCCTCGGGCTACTCTGGAAACACCATATATTTT
J: TRBJ1-3
D: .
length: 14
V: TRBV9
size: .

CDR3: CATWDRGTGEQFF
DNA: TGTGCCACCTGGGACAGGGGGACGGGGGAGCAGTTCTTC
J: TRBJ2-1
D: TRBD1
length: 13
V: TRBV6-5
size: .

CDR3: CASSQVWNTEAFF
DNA: TGCGCCAGCAGCCAGGTCTGGAACACTGAAGCTTTCTTT
J: TRBJ1-1
D: .
length: 13
V: TRBV4-3
size: .

CDR3: CASSTGGGVGQPQHF
DNA: TGTGCCAGCAGTACCGGGGGAGGCGTAGGACAGCCCCAGCATTTT
J: TRBJ1-5
D: .
length: 15
V: TRBV6-6
size: .

CDR3: CASSLGSQVYSYNEQFF
DNA: TGTGCCAGCAGCTTAGGCAGTCAGGTTTACTCCTACAATGAGCAGTTCTTC
J: TRBJ2-1
D: .
length: 17
V: TRBV11-2
size: few